This T cell receptor (beta chain) appears in the sequencing data of a study of blood T cell repertoires in COVID-19. Study information: T cells, B-cell-depleted T cells, or PBMCs provided the cDNA or gDNA that served as material.

In the original processing: Reference gene primers were amplified, and this amplification served to estimate nucleated cell counts. Sequencing was performed with immunoSEQ multiplex PCR; in TCRdb, only in-frame clones are kept and a portion is missing. Clone size and the V and J calls come from that table; the DNA yielded D and trimming. The sample has 250,000 or so clones; approximately 90% are singletons. The V gene's germline CDR1 is SNHLY and CDR2 FYNNEI. The CDR3 consists of 13 residues. Trimming cost V 7 bases and J 7 bases, with 14 bases left between them. Categorization into cohorts depended on clinical history that participants reported.

Sequenced sample: PBMCs or T cells enriched from blood (not recorded which). The clonotype originates from a man between 35 and 55 years old who had been exposed to COVID-19. The genes are TRBV2 and TRBJ1-5, with D perhaps TRBD1 (5 bases). The chain's CDR3 is CASNNRIGQPQHF. As DNA, the CDR3 is TGTGCCAGCAACAACAGGATTGGACAGCCCCAGCATTTT.